Below are 29 T cell receptor beta chains sequenced from a single sample in a study of tissue T cells after allogeneic stem cell transplantation. Time point in this sample: mouse harvest day 7 after allogeneic transplant. The graft held 10^6 splenic CD5+ T cells and 10^7 T-cell-depleted bone marrow cells. Produced via immunoSEQ multiplex PCR; TCRdb's table is partial and in-frame only. The profile shows fewer than 5,500 clones, about 56% of them singletons. Material for sequencing was lymph node tissue. These receptors originate from a female BALB/c mouse given C57BL/6 T cells with graft-versus-host disease after an allogeneic hematopoietic cell transplant.

To note about this clone: Mouse gene names apply. The read halts 1 residue ahead of the CDR3 end, with the missing end drawn from the germline J gene. The rearrangement joins TRBV15 to TRBJ2-7; tentatively, D is TRBD2 (6 bases). Germline loops: CDR1 SGHND, CDR2 FRSKSL. The ends were cut back, 6 bases at V and 4 bases at J, with 13 bases in the middle. The CDR3 runs to 13 residues. CDR3 DNA, as far as it was read: TGTGCCAGCAGGTCTACTGGGATTTATGAACAGTAC. This sequence encodes CASRSTGIYEQY. The entire CDR3 protein is CASRSTGIYEQYF. Filled out from reference TRBV15 and TRBJ2-7, the complete variable domain reads DAGVTQTPRHEVAEKGQTIILKCEPVSGHNDLFWYRQTKIQGLELLSYFRSKSLMEDGGAFKDRFKAEMLNSSFSTLKIQPTEPKDSAVYLCASRSTGIYEQYFGPGTRLTVL.

This clone was seen a handful of times. Gene names are mouse gene names. The read ends 1 residue shy of where the CDR3 ends; the end is completed using the germline J gene. V and J are TRBV3 and TRBJ2-5, with a weak D call TRBD2 (6 bases). CDR1 and CDR2 from the germline V gene are SNHLY and FYNGKV (reference sequence). Trimming took off 3 bases at V and 5 bases at J, with 9 bases between the two ends. The CDR3 loop spans 13 amino acids. CDR3 DNA (partial): TGTGCCAGCAGCTTTGGGGGAAGAGACACCCAGTAC. It encodes CASSFGGRDTQY. The complete CDR3 reads CASSFGGRDTQYF.

This clone is large by share. Gene names denote mouse genes. The read stops 1 residue short of the end of the CDR3; the missing end is completed from the germline J gene. The V call is TRBV29, the J call TRBJ2-2; no firm D call. Germline CDR1 is MSHET and CDR2 is SYDVDS. Trimming pared 5 bases from V and 1 base from J, leaving 2 bases between. There are 12 residues in the CDR3. CDR3: CASSGNTGQLYF. The sequenced part of the CDR3 DNA is TGTGCTAGCAGTGGAAACACCGGGCAGCTCTAC.

This clone has a handful of counts. Mouse germline and gene names are used. The read halts 1 residue ahead of the CDR3 end, with the missing end drawn from the germline J gene. The chain links TRBV3 to TRBJ2-7; 12 bases are a match to TRBD2. Germline CDR1 reads SNHLY; CDR2 reads FYNGKV (reference sequence). V shed 8 bases, J shed 6 bases, and the junction held 5 bases outside the gene matches. The CDR3 covers 13 residues. CDR3 sequence reads: CASATGGAREQYF. CDR3 bases read: TGTGCCAGCGCGACTGGGGGGGCCCGTGAACAGTAC.

This clone is labeled medium-sized. Gene names refer to mouse genes. The read ends 1 residue before the CDR3 terminus; that terminus is restored from the germline J gene. The chain recombines TRBV17 with TRBJ2-5; tentative D call: TRBD1 (6 bases). V was shortened by 6 bases and J by 5 bases, with 15 bases between the two germline ends. This CDR3 has 14 residues. Germline V gene data show CDR1 as MNHDT and CDR2 as YYDKIL. Partial CDR3 DNA: TGTGCTAGCAGCCCTCAGGGGAAGCGAGACACCCAGTAC. Translating gives CASSPQGKRDTQY. The whole CDR3 protein is CASSPQGKRDTQYF.

This clone was seen a handful of times. Mouse gene names and germline throughout. The sequenced fragment ends 1 residue before the CDR3 boundary, so the rest is inferred from the germline J gene. The J gene is TRBJ1-3, the V gene TRBV26, with TRBD1 matching 8 bases. CDR1 KGHPV and CDR2 FQNQEV come from the germline V gene (reference sequence). The CDR3 spans 14 residues. V trimming: 5 bases; J trimming: 2 bases; junction bases outside the gene matches: 2. The CDR3 loop is CASSSRGPGNTLYF. CDR3 DNA (partial): TGTGCCAGCAGTTCCAGGGGGCCTGGAAATACGCTCTAT. The full variable domain, in which reference TRBV26 and TRBJ1-3 provide the parts outside the CDR3, is NSKVIQTPRYLVKGQGQKAKMRCIPEKGHPVVFWYQQNKNNEFKFLINFQNQEVLQQIDMTEKRFSAECPSNSPCSLEIQSSEAGDSALYLCASSSRGPGNTLYFGEGSRLIVV.

To note about this clone: These gene names are mouse names. The read finishes 1 residue shy of the CDR3 end, and the germline J gene is used to complete it. The chain is built from TRBV13-3 and TRBJ2-3; D gene unclear. Looked up from germline, CDR1 is NNHDY and CDR2 is SYVADS. The length of the CDR3 is 14 residues. Trimming removed 1 base at V and 3 bases at J, with 9 bases between. CDR3 DNA (partial): TGTGCCAGCAGTGATCCGGGGAGGGCAGAAACGCTGTAT. This sequence encodes CASSDPGRAETLY. The entire CDR3 protein is CASSDPGRAETLYF.

This clone appeared a few times. Mouse gene names apply. Read coverage stops 1 residue before the CDR3 terminus; the germline J gene supplies the remainder. The rearrangement joins TRBV26 to TRBJ1-6, with no clear D. TRBJ1-6 is an ORF for which the function is uncertain. Trimming cost V 2 bases and J 1 base, with 3 bases left between them. CDR1 KGHPV and CDR2 FQNQEV come from the germline V gene (reference sequence). The CDR3 is 14 amino acids. CDR3 sequence: CASSLESYNSPLYF. CDR3 DNA (partial): TGTGCCAGCAGTCTGGAGTCCTATAATTCGCCCCTCTAC.

Only a few counts were recorded for this clone. Mouse gene names and germline throughout. The CDR3 end is not reached by the read, which stops 1 residue before it; the germline J gene fills it in. The gene calls are TRBV12-1 and TRBJ1-3; D is ambiguous. V lost 0 bases and J lost 4, with 3 bases in between. CDR1 and CDR2 (germline): SGHSN, HYEKVE. The CDR3 extends over 12 amino acids. The CDR3 sequence: CASSLGGNTLYF. The CDR3 bases that were read are TGTGCCAGCTCTCTCGGGGGAAATACGCTCTAT. The full variable domain, its missing parts supplied by reference TRBV12-1 and TRBJ1-3, is DSGVVQSPRHIIKEKGGRSVLTCIPISGHSNVVWYQQTLGKELKFLIQHYEKVERDKGFLPSRFSVQQFDDYHSEMNMSALELEDSAMYFCASSLGGNTLYFGEGSRLIVV.

About this clone: The gene symbols are mouse symbols. The read stops 1 residue short of the end of the CDR3; the missing end is completed from the germline J gene. This chain uses TRBV3 with TRBJ2-2; no firm D call. CDR3 length: 12 residues. CDR1 is SNHLY and CDR2 is FYNGKV in the germline V gene (reference sequence). The ends were cut back, 1 base at V and 3 bases at J, with 0 bases in the middle. The covered CDR3 bases are TGTGCCAGCAGCTTAGACACCGGGCAGCTCTAC. This encodes CASSLDTGQLY. The entire CDR3 reads CASSLDTGQLYF.

Comments on this clone: Each gene name is a mouse one. The read is 1 residue too short to cover the CDR3 end, so that end is filled in from the germline J gene. This rearrangement joins TRBV24 to TRBJ1-2, with 12 bases identical to TRBD1. Per germline, CDR1 KGHTA and CDR2 FRNEEI. The CDR3 is made up of 15 amino acids. Germline trimming cut 4 bases from V and 4 bases from J; bases unmatched to any gene: 4. CDR3 DNA, as far as it was read: TGTGCCAGCAGTCGGGACAGGGGGCAGGGCTCCGACTACACC. Encoded protein: CASSRDRGQGSDYT. The whole CDR3 protein is CASSRDRGQGSDYTF.

In its sample, this clone was seen a few times. Genes and germline are mouse. The CDR3 is cut off 1 residue early in the read; its end comes from the germline J gene. This rearrangement joins TRBV4 to TRBJ2-7; 9 nucleotides align to TRBD2. V was pared by 4 bases and J by 3 bases, with 4 bases of the junction left unmatched. Germline CDR1 and CDR2: LGHDT and YNNKQL (reference sequence). This CDR3 is built from 14 residues. CDR3 protein: CASSSLWGGYEQYF. The covered CDR3 bases are TGTGCCAGCAGCTCCCTCTGGGGGGGCTATGAACAGTAC.

For this clone: Gene names and germline refer to mouse. The observed sequence ends 1 residue before the CDR3 terminus, with the missing tail filled in from the germline J gene. Other nucleotide sequences in the sample specify the same CDR3. J is TRBJ2-5 and V is TRBV2; 12 positions match TRBD2. V was clipped by 3 bases and J by 1 base; unmatched bases: 2. The CDR3 loop spans 16 amino acids. Germline V gene sequence: CDR1 LGHNA, CDR2 YSYQKL. CDR3 sequence reads: CASSQDWGGYQDTQYF. CDR3 DNA, as far as it was read: TGTGCCAGCAGCCAGGACTGGGGGGGATACCAAGACACCCAGTAC. Using reference TRBV2 and TRBJ2-5 for the parts outside the CDR3, the full variable domain is DPKIIQKPKYLVAVTGSEKILICEQYLGHNAMYWYRQSAKKPLEFMFSYSYQKLMDNQTASSRFQPQSSKKNHLDLQITALKPDDSATYFCASSQDWGGYQDTQYFGPGTRLLVL.

With regard to this clone: Gene names and germline match the mouse. The CDR3 is cut off 1 residue early in the read; its end comes from the germline J gene. The rearrangement links TRBV13-2 to TRBJ1-5; weak D call: TRBD1 (5 bases). V was shortened by 0 bases and J by 3 bases, with 10 bases between the two germline ends. Per the germline V gene, CDR1 is NNHNN and CDR2 is SYGAGS (reference sequence). The CDR3 consists of 15 residues. The CDR3 loop reads CASGDAQGGNQAPLF. The DNA read from the CDR3 is TGTGCCAGCGGTGATGCCCAGGGAGGCAACCAGGCTCCGCTT.

This clone rates as medium-sized (0.01 to 0.1%). Gene names refer to mouse genes. The missing CDR3 end, 1 residue past where the read stops, is filled in from the germline J gene. This chain connects TRBV2 to TRBJ2-5; 10 bases fit TRBD2. The CDR3 length is 15 residues. The trim removed 0 bases at V and 4 bases at J, leaving 1 base unmatched. From germline, CDR1 is LGHNA and CDR2 YSYQKL. CDR3 DNA (partial): TGTGCCAGCAGCCAAGACGGACTGGGGGAAGACACCCAGTAC. It codes for CASSQDGLGEDTQY. The whole CDR3 region reads CASSQDGLGEDTQYF.

Note on this clone: Each gene name is a mouse one. The read ends 1 residue before the CDR3 terminus; that terminus is restored from the germline J gene. J is TRBJ1-1 and V is TRBV15; tentatively, D is TRBD1 (6 bases). The CDR3 loop spans 13 amino acids. CDR1 is SGHND, CDR2 FRSKSL, per germline. Trimming took off 0 bases at V and 5 bases at J, with 7 bases between the two ends. The sequenced part of the CDR3 DNA is TGTGCCAGCAGTTTAGCAGGGGGGACAGAAGTCTTC. Residues: CASSLAGGTEVF. The CDR3 in full is CASSLAGGTEVFF. Variable domain in full (rest from reference TRBV15 and TRBJ1-1): DAGVTQTPRHEVAEKGQTIILKCEPVSGHNDLFWYRQTKIQGLELLSYFRSKSLMEDGGAFKDRFKAEMLNSSFSTLKIQPTEPKDSAVYLCASSLAGGTEVFFGKGTRLTVV.

This clone was seen a few times. Mouse gene names apply. The read halts 1 residue ahead of the CDR3 end, with the missing end drawn from the germline J gene. The rearrangement uses TRBV16 and TRBJ2-7, with 10 bases fitting TRBD2. The CDR3 sequence is 14 residues long. V was pared by 1 base and J by 7 bases, with 4 bases of the junction left unmatched. Germline V gene data show CDR1 as SGHSA and CDR2 as FRNQAP. Here the CDR3 reads CASSLVLGGREQYF. CDR3 bases read: TGTGCAAGCAGCTTAGTGCTGGGGGGGCGGGAACAGTAC. Full variable domain (rest looked up from reference TRBV16 and TRBJ2-7): NAGVIQTPRHKVTGKGQEATLWCEPISGHSAVFWYRQTIVQGLEFLTYFRNQAPIDDSGMPKERFSAQMPNQSHSTLKIQSTQPQDSAVYLCASSLVLGGREQYFGPGTRLTVL.

This clone is medium-sized. Here the gene names and germline are mouse. The sequenced fragment ends 1 residue before the CDR3 boundary, so the rest is inferred from the germline J gene. The V and J genes are TRBV29 and TRBJ2-7, with D unresolved. Germline CDR1 is MSHET and CDR2 is SYDVDS. The CDR3 has 13 amino acids. The germline V and J ends were trimmed by 3 bases and 0 bases, with 6 bases remaining between them. CDR3 DNA, as far as it was read: TGTGCTAGCAGTTTGAGGAGCTCCTATGAACAGTAC. Protein product: CASSLRSSYEQY. Given in full, the CDR3 is CASSLRSSYEQYF.

For this clone: Gene names are the mouse ones. Coverage ceases 1 residue before the CDR3 finishes, and the germline J gene fills in the end. V gene TRBV26 combines with J gene TRBJ1-2, with 7 bases lining up with TRBD1. CDR3 size: 14 residues. Per the germline V gene, CDR1 is KGHPV and CDR2 is FQNQEV (reference sequence). After removal of 3 bases from V and 0 bases from J, the junction contained 1 base not matched to a gene. CDR3 in amino acids: CASSLQGANSDYTF. The sequenced part of the CDR3 DNA is TGTGCCAGCAGTCTTCAGGGGGCAAACTCCGACTACACC.

As to this clone: Genes and germline come from the mouse. CDR3 region: CTCSRQGAAEQFF. Incomplete CDR3 DNA: TGCACCTGCAGCCGACAGGGGGCGGCTGAGCAGTTC. V gene TRBV1 combines with J gene TRBJ2-1; TRBD1 matches at 10 bases. The read comes to an end 1 residue before the CDR3 does, leaving the germline J gene to fill in the end. CDR3 length: 13 amino acids. Germline V CDR1 and CDR2: NSQYPW, LRSPGD (reference sequence). Unmatched junction bases numbered 3, after V lost 6 bases and J lost 7 bases.

As concerns this clone: Germline and genes here are mouse. CDR3 region: CASSLDSSQNTLYF. The CDR3 bases that were read are TGTGCCAGCAGTCTGGACAGTAGTCAAAACACCTTGTAC. V usage is TRBV26 and J usage is TRBJ2-4, with a weak D call TRBD1 (5 bases). The CDR3 end is not reached by the read, which stops 1 residue before it; the germline J gene fills it in. The V gene's germline CDR1 is KGHPV and CDR2 FQNQEV (reference sequence). CDR3 length: 14 residues. V was clipped by 2 bases and J by 0 bases, with 6 bases between them.

Comments on this clone: Gene names are the mouse ones. Coverage ceases 1 residue before the CDR3 finishes, and the germline J gene fills in the end. The chain recombines TRBV20 with TRBJ2-7; D is ambiguous. The CDR3 is 12 residues long. V was pared by 1 base and J by 7 bases, with 11 bases between. The germline CDR1 and CDR2 sequences are GFQATS and STVNSAI. CDR3 bases read: TGTGGTGCTAGGGTCGGGAGCTGGGAACAGTAC. The encoded protein is CGARVGSWEQY. The full CDR3 is CGARVGSWEQYF.

By sample fraction, this clone is large. Gene names and germline refer to mouse. Read coverage stops 1 residue before the CDR3 terminus; the germline J gene supplies the remainder. The chain combines TRBV26 with TRBJ2-1; TRBD2 matches 8 bases. V was clipped by 2 bases and J by 3 bases; unmatched bases: 3. This CDR3 is 15 amino acids long. In germline, CDR1 is KGHPV, CDR2 FQNQEV (reference sequence). The CDR3 DNA, read in part, is TGTGCCAGCAGTCTGGGGGACTGGAGCTATGCTGAGCAGTTC. This sequence encodes CASSLGDWSYAEQF. The CDR3 reads in full as CASSLGDWSYAEQFF.

For this clone: The germline and genes are mouse ones. The CDR3 end lies 1 residue beyond the end of the read and is filled in from the germline J gene. The chain uses TRBV26 and TRBJ2-7; 8 bases fit TRBD2. The CDR3 length is 13 residues. Germline CDR1 is KGHPV and CDR2 is FQNQEV (reference sequence). With V trimmed by 2 bases and J by 6 bases, 3 bases remained unmatched. CDR3 bases read: TGTGCCAGCAGTCTGAGGGGGGGCAGTGAACAGTAC. Translating it yields CASSLRGGSEQY. Given in full, the CDR3 is CASSLRGGSEQYF.

Of note for this clone: Mouse names are used for the genes. The CDR3 goes on 1 residue after the read ends, and that part is filled in from the germline J gene. J is TRBJ2-7 and V is TRBV26; possibly TRBD1 for D (5 bases). The CDR3 is made up of 13 amino acids. The V and J ends lost 3 bases and 2 bases respectively, with 8 bases between them. CDR1 and CDR2 from the germline V gene are KGHPV and FQNQEV (reference sequence). The sequenced CDR3 bases are TGTGCCAGCAGTCTTCCAGGGACCTATGAACAGTAC. It is translated as CASSLPGTYEQY. The entire CDR3 sequence reads CASSLPGTYEQYF.

As to this clone: Mouse names are used for the genes. The read finishes 1 residue shy of the CDR3 end, and the germline J gene is used to complete it. This chain connects TRBV5 to TRBJ2-7; D perhaps matches TRBD1 (5 bases). This CDR3 has 12 amino acids. Trimming stripped 4 bases from V and 4 bases from J, with 8 bases between. Germline CDR1 reads LGHNA; CDR2 reads YNLKQL (reference sequence). CDR3 bases read: TGTGCCAGCAGCCCCCGACAGTATGAACAGTAC. It is translated as CASSPRQYEQY. The whole CDR3 is CASSPRQYEQYF.

About this clone itself: The gene names here belong to mouse. Read sequence stops 1 residue before the CDR3 end, and the germline J gene provides the missing end. The chain joins TRBV5 to TRBJ2-2, with D maybe TRBD1 (5 bases). The CDR3 is made up of 14 amino acids. Germline CDR1 and CDR2: LGHNA and YNLKQL (reference sequence). Between the trimmed V and J ends, which lost 4 bases and 0 bases, there was a span of 6 bases. This CDR3 reads CASSRTSNTGQLYF. Incomplete CDR3 DNA: TGTGCCAGCAGCCGGACATCAAACACCGGGCAGCTCTAC.

This clone occurred once. Genes and germline are mouse. The CDR3 goes on 1 residue after the read ends, and that part is filled in from the germline J gene. The rearrangement joins TRBV26 to TRBJ2-4; either TRBD1 or TRBD2 may supply D (6 bases each). V was clipped by 0 bases and J by 6 bases, with 13 bases between them. Germline-derived CDR1 and CDR2 are KGHPV and FQNQEV (reference sequence). The CDR3 covers 15 residues. The CDR3 protein is CASSLSGGAGNTLYF. The sequenced CDR3 bases are TGTGCCAGCAGTCTGTCTGGGGGCGCGGGGAACACCTTGTAC. Full variable domain (outside the CDR3, taken from reference TRBV26 and TRBJ2-4): NSKVIQTPRYLVKGQGQKAKMRCIPEKGHPVVFWYQQNKNNEFKFLINFQNQEVLQQIDMTEKRFSAECPSNSPCSLEIQSSEAGDSALYLCASSLSGGAGNTLYFGAGTRLSVL.

A remark on this clone: Gene names are mouse gene names. The read comes to an end 1 residue before the CDR3 does, leaving the germline J gene to fill in the end. The V and J genes are TRBV3 and TRBJ2-5; the match to TRBD2 covers 9 bases. From germline, CDR1 is SNHLY and CDR2 FYNGKV (reference sequence). Trimming cost V 1 base and J 2 bases; bases outside gene matches: 1. This CDR3 has 15 amino acids. CDR3 in amino acids: CASSLVLGGQDTQYF. The covered CDR3 bases are TGTGCCAGCAGCTTAGTACTGGGGGGCCAAGACACCCAGTAC.